These T cell receptor beta chains were read from a single sample in a study of cytomegalovirus exposure and HLA in healthy donors. Method: immunoSEQ multiplex PCR; TCRdb's copy keeps in-frame clones and lacks some. The sample gives about 150,000 clones, approximately 80% of which show up once; 2% to 2.5% is in the top ten. The sequencing input was PBMCs. The receptors were gathered from a man aged 30 to 45 in good health and CMV-seronegative. The CDR3 runs from the conserved cysteine through the conserved F or W. The D gene is left open where the match is weak. Some rows have no size entry. The others give once, few or many, or a class for an expanded clone.

size	J	V	D	DNA	CDR3
NA	TRBJ1-1	TRBV5-6	NA	TGTGCCAGCAGCTTGGCCTCGGGTTGGACTGAAGCTTTCTTT	CASSLASGWTEAFF
NA	TRBJ1-2	TRBV5-4	NA	TGTGCCAGCTCCCGGGGGGGGCGGGGCCGTGCCTATGGCTACACCTTC	CASSRGGRGRAYGYTF
NA	TRBJ2-3	TRBV11-2	TRBD2	TGTGCCAGCAGCCCTAGGACCGGGACTAGCGGGAGAGATACGCAGTATTTT	CASSPRTGTSGRDTQYF
NA	TRBJ2-3	TRBV9	TRBD1	TGTGCCAGCAGCGTAGAAGTGGGACAGGGGTTTGATACGCAGTATTTT	CASSVEVGQGFDTQYF
NA	TRBJ2-7	TRBV11-2	TRBD2	TGTGCCAGCAGCCATGAAGCGGGATCCTTTTACGAGCAGTACTTC	CASSHEAGSFYEQYF
NA	TRBJ2-1	TRBV11-3	TRBD1	TGTGCCAGCAGCTTAGCAGGGGACAGGCCATACAATGAGCAGTTCTTC	CASSLAGDRPYNEQFF
NA	TRBJ2-1	TRBV5-6	NA	TGTGCCAGCTCTCGGCGTGGCGGAGGAGGGGATGAGCAGTTCTTC	CASSRRGGGGDEQFF
NA	TRBJ2-7	TRBV5-1	NA	TGCGCCAGCAGCTACCCCACCGCGGGACAGACCTACGAGCAGTACTTC	CASSYPTAGQTYEQYF
once	TRBJ2-3	TRBV4-1	NA	TGCGCCAGCAGCCCTGGAGGGCCGGAGGAAGATACGCAGTATTTT	CASSPGGPEEDTQYF
few	TRBJ1-1	TRBV5-1	TRBD1	TGCGCCAGCAGCTTGACCCGACAGGGAGGCACTGAAGCTTTCTTT	CASSLTRQGGTEAFF
few	TRBJ2-7	TRBV5-1	TRBD1	TGCGCCAGCAGCCCGGCCCCGGGACAGGGCTACGAGCAGTACTTC	CASSPAPGQGYEQYF
NA	TRBJ2-3	TRBV5-8	TRBD2	TGTGCCAGCAGCCCGGGTTTAGCGGGAGGGGCAGATACGCAGTATTTT	CASSPGLAGGADTQYF
few	TRBJ2-2	TRBV5-1	TRBD1	TGCGCCAGCAGCAACCGGGACAGGGTATACGGGGAGCTGTTTTTT	CASSNRDRVYGELFF
NA	TRBJ2-3	TRBV2	TRBD2	TGTGCCAGCAAAACTAGCGGTGGCACAGATACGCAGTATTTT	CASKTSGGTDTQYF
NA	TRBJ2-3	TRBV2	NA	TGTGCCAGCAGTGGGGGGGGCGCGTCAGATACGCAGTATTTT	CASSGGGASDTQYF
NA	TRBJ2-5	TRBV19	TRBD2	TGTGCCAGTAGTACCGGACTAGCGGGAGGAGTCCAAGAGACCCAGTACTTC	CASSTGLAGGVQETQYF
NA	TRBJ1-5	TRBV19	NA	TGTGCCAGTAGTATAGTTCCCCGGTATAGGCGGTCAGGGCAGCCCCAGCATTTT	CASSIVPRYRRSGQPQHF
NA	TRBJ1-3	TRBV29-1	NA	TGCAGCGTTGAAAGCCGAGGGTCTGGTGGAAACACCATATATTTT	CSVESRGSGGNTIYF
NA	TRBJ2-7	TRBV5-1	NA	TGCGCCAGCAGCCCAGGGGCAGGGGTCACCTACGAGCAGTACTTC	CASSPGAGVTYEQYF
NA	TRBJ2-5	TRBV5-1	TRBD1	TGCGCCAGCAGCATCCTACAGGGGGTCCAGTACTTC	CASSILQGVQYF
NA	TRBJ2-7	TRBV5-3	NA	TGTGCCAGAAGCTTGATCACAGGTTGGCCCTACGAGCAGTACTTC	CARSLITGWPYEQYF
NA	TRBJ2-2	TRBV5-1	NA	TGCGCCAGCAGCTGGAGGGGGCGGAACACCGGGGAGCTGTTTTTT	CASSWRGRNTGELFF
NA	TRBJ2-1	TRBV10-3	TRBD2	TGTGCCATCAGTGAGTCTGCGGGAGGGCCGGATGAGCAGTTCTTC	CAISESAGGPDEQFF
NA	TRBJ1-2	TRBV18	NA	TGTGCCAGCTCACCACGGGCTCCGAGGGACTATGGCTACACCTTC	CASSPRAPRDYGYTF
NA	TRBJ2-5	TRBV4-1	NA	TGCGCCAGCAGCCAAGGAGGGAGCGGGTGGGAAGAGACCCAGTACTTC	CASSQGGSGWEETQYF
NA	TRBJ1-1	TRBV9	TRBD1	TGTGCCAGCAGCGGACCGACAGGGGGTTATACTGAAGCTTTCTTT	CASSGPTGGYTEAFF
NA	TRBJ2-5	TRBV5-1	TRBD1	TGCGCCAGCAGCATACAAGGGACAGGGCTAGAGACCCAGTACTTC	CASSIQGTGLETQYF
few	TRBJ1-1	TRBV19	NA	TGTGCCAGTATCGACGGGGGTGCCACTGAAGCTTTCTTT	CASIDGGATEAFF
NA	TRBJ2-1	TRBV27	TRBD2	TGTGCCAGCAGTTTGTTTCCCAGCGGGAGGGACCCTAACAATGAGCAGTTCTTC	CASSLFPSGRDPNNEQFF
NA	TRBJ1-2	TRBV6-1	NA	TGTGCCAGCAGTGAACCACAGGGTGGCTATGGCTACACCTTC	CASSEPQGGYGYTF
NA	TRBJ1-3	TRBV10-1	NA	TGCGCCAGCAGCCAGGGGAGTACTGGAAACACCATATATTTT	CASSQGSTGNTIYF
NA	TRBJ1-5	TRBV2	NA	TGTGCCAGCAGTGAAGTGGAGGGAAGGGGACAGCCCCAGCATTTT	CASSEVEGRGQPQHF
NA	TRBJ2-7	TRBV28	NA	TGTGCCAGCAGCCCAGCTCTCGGGGGAGGTGGGCAGTACTTC	CASSPALGGGGQYF
NA	TRBJ1-6	TRBV28	TRBD1	TGTGCCAGCAGTTTGGGGACAGGGGTTGATTCACCCCTCCACTTT	CASSLGTGVDSPLHF
NA	TRBJ2-7	TRBV5-1	NA	TGCGCCAGCAGCTTGAAGGGGCTAGACGAGCAGTACTTC	CASSLKGLDEQYF
NA	TRBJ1-4	TRBV27	NA	TGTGCCAGCAGTTTATCGGCAGGGTTTAATGAAAAACTGTTTTTT	CASSLSAGFNEKLFF
NA	TRBJ2-7	TRBV19	TRBD1	TGTGCCAGTAGTAGACAGGGCACCTACGAGCAGTACTTC	CASSRQGTYEQYF
NA	TRBJ2-7	TRBV28	TRBD1	TGTGCCAGCAGCGACTCCGGGACAGGAGACTACGAGCAGTACTTC	CASSDSGTGDYEQYF
NA	TRBJ1-2	TRBV5-1	NA	TGCGCCAGCAGCCATAATGGGGAGGCGAACTATGGCTACACCTTC	CASSHNGEANYGYTF
NA	TRBJ2-2	TRBV19	NA	TGTGCCAGTAGGTCTGCGAACACCGGGGAGCTGTTTTTT	CASRSANTGELFF
once	TRBJ1-5	TRBV6-4	NA	TGTGCCAGCAGTTGGATTATCAGGGCGACGGGGCCCCAGCATTTT	CASSWIIRATGPQHF
once	TRBJ2-6	TRBV30	NA	TGTGCCTGGGGTTCAGGACGGACATCCCCTGGGGCCAACGTCCTGACTTTC	CAWGSGRTSPGANVLTF
NA	TRBJ2-7	TRBV29-1	TRBD1	TGCAGCGTTGCGCCGGTGGGGGGACAGGGCGCCTACGAGCAGTACTTC	CSVAPVGGQGAYEQYF
few	TRBJ2-1	TRBV4-1	NA	TGCGCCAGCAGCCACCAGGGCGGGGTCTCCTACAATGAGCAGTTCTTC	CASSHQGGVSYNEQFF